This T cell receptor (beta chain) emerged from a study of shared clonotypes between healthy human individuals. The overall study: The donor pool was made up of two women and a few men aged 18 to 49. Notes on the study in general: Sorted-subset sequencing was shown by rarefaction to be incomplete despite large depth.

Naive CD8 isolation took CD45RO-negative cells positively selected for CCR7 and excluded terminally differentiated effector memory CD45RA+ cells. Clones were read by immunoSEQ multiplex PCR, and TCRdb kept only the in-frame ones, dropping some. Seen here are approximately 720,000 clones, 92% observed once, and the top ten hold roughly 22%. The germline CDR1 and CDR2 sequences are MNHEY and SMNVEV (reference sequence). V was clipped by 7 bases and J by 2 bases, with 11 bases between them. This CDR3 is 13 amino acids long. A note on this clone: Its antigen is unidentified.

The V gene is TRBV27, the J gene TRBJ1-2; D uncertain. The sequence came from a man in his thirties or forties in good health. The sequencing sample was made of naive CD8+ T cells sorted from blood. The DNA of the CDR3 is TGTGCCAGCACCCACTTGGGGAACTATGGCTACACCTTC. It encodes CASTHLGNYGYTF.